This TCR beta chain was sequenced in a study of T-cell reconstitution after alpha-beta-depleted transplantation in children. Study conclusions and caveats: Expanded clones from the graft, numbering several hundred, reportedly supplied alpha-beta T cells about two months after transplant. It was newly produced T cells that mostly accounted for T-cell counts and diversity one year after transplant. Elevated TCRbeta diversity at day 60 was traced, in some patients, to surviving recipient T cells and thymic progenitors.

This clonotype was observed a handful of times. Its specificity is not known. The V gene's germline CDR1 is KGHSY and CDR2 FQNENV. This CDR3 comprises 15 residues. With 1 base clipped from V and 8 bases from J, the junction kept 6 bases outside the gene matches. Using unique molecular identifiers, the investigators prepared the TCRbeta library. In TCRdb, the PCR reads were re-called with MiXCR into one record per CDR3 protein. There are hundreds of thousands of distinct CDR3 sequences in the sample; about 7.3% occur only once, and approximately 9.6% lies in the top ten. This chain joins TRBV16 and TRBJ2-1; 9 bases are shared with TRBD2. The TCR sequence derives from a female patient aged 2-9 years who had a stem cell transplant for Fanconi anemia, so the T cells may come from the graft donor. The specimen was peripheral blood, collected 360 days after TCRalphabeta/CD19-depleted stem cell transplant. Here the CDR3 DNA reads TGTGCCAGCAGCCAATTGCGGACTAGCGTCGATGAGCAGTTCTTC. It yields the protein CASSQLRTSVDEQFF.